Below, 3 T cell receptor beta chains from the same sample are listed, as sequenced in a study of blood T cell repertoires in COVID-19. This table comes from immunoSEQ multiplex PCR, and its TCRdb copy is limited to in-frame clones, with some not included. The sample lists 130,000 to 150,000 clones, around nine tenths occurring once. The specimen was peripheral blood. Receptor source: a man aged 45-65 years with active or convalescent COVID-19.

This chain joins TRBV6-2 or TRBV6-3 and TRBJ2-1, with 11 positions matching TRBD2. J gave up 4 bases and V 2 bases, and 10 bases lay outside the gene matches. The CDR3 loop spans 18 amino acids. CDR1 is MNHEY and CDR2 is SVGEGT in the germline V gene. CDR3 sequence reads: CASSYRESSGRTYNEQFF. CDR3 DNA: TGTGCCAGCAGTTACAGGGAATCTAGCGGGAGGACGTACAATGAGCAGTTCTTC.

CDR3 nucleotides: TGTGCCAGCAGCTTAGTAGCGGGAGAGCAGTTCTTC. Translating it yields CASSLVAGEQFF. This rearrangement joins TRBV7-9 to TRBJ2-1; 8 bases match TRBD2. Looked up from germline, CDR1 is SEHNR and CDR2 is FQNEAQ (reference sequence). The CDR3 has 12 amino acids. Unmatched junction bases numbered 0, after V lost 1 base and J lost 10 bases.

The chain joins TRBV5-4 to TRBJ1-3, with D possibly matching TRBD1 (5 bases). V was trimmed by 0 bases and J by 4 bases, leaving 17 bases between them. The CDR3 is 17 residues long. Looked up from germline, CDR1 is SGHNT and CDR2 is YYREEE (reference sequence). In DNA, the CDR3 is TGTGCCAGCAGCTTGGTATCTTTCGGGGACTCGGGAAACACCATATATTTT. Translated, it gives CASSLVSFGDSGNTIYF.